This T cell receptor (beta chain) derives from a study of radiotherapy plus CTLA-4 blockade in lung cancer. This table comes from immunoSEQ multiplex PCR, and its TCRdb copy is limited to in-frame clones, with some not included. The sample consists of approximately 40,000 clones, around 85% of them appearing once. CDR1 SGHKS and CDR2 YYEKEE come from the germline V gene (reference sequence). V lost 3 bases, J lost 4 bases, and 8 bases stayed unmatched. The CDR3 contains 16 residues. V and J are TRBV5-5 and TRBJ1-5, with 9 bases aligning to TRBD1. This sample comprised peripheral blood, obtained from a patient treated with radiotherapy plus ipilimumab. This clonotype originated in a human donor with non-small cell lung cancer whose response to radiotherapy plus ipilimumab could not be evaluated. This CDR3 reads CASSSTDRGRNQPQHF. For the CDR3, the DNA is TGTGCCAGCAGCTCCACGGACAGGGGTCGTAATCAGCCCCAGCATTTT.